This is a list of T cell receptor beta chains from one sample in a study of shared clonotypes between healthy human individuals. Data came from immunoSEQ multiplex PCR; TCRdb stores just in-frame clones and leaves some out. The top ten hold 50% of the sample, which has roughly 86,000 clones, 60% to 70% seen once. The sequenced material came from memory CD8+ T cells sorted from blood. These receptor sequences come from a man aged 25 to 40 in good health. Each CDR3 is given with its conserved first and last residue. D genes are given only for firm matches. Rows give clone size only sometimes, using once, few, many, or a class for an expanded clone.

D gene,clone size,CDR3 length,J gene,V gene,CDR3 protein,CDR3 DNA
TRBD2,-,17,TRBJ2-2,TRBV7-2,CASSSTSGTMNTGELFF,TGTGCCAGCAGCTCGACTAGCGGGACAATGAACACCGGGGAGCTGTTTTTT
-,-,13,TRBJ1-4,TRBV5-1,CASSVWENEKLFF,TGCGCCAGCAGCGTTTGGGAGAATGAAAAACTGTTTTTT
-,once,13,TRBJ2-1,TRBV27,CASRYAGTDEQFF,TGTGCCAGCAGGTACGCGGGTACGGATGAGCAGTTCTTC
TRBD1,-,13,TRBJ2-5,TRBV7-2,CASSPRGQQTQYF,TGTGCCAGCAGCCCCAGGGGGCAGCAGACCCAGTACTTC
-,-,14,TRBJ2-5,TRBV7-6,CASSLVGRGETQYF,TGTGCCAGCAGCTTAGTGGGCAGGGGCGAGACCCAGTACTTC
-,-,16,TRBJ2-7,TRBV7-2,CASSLARDSFPYEQYF,TGTGCCAGCAGCTTAGCGCGGGACAGCTTTCCCTACGAGCAGTACTTC
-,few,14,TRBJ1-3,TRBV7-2,CASSPGTSGNTIYF,TGTGCCAGCAGCCCCGGGACCTCTGGAAACACCATATATTTT
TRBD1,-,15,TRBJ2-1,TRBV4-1,CASSQVRTGGGEQFF,TGCGCCAGCAGCCAAGTAAGGACAGGGGGTGGTGAGCAGTTCTTC
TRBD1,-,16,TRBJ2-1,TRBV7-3,CASSLVGTGSKNEQFF,TGTGCCAGCAGCTTAGTTGGGACAGGGTCTAAAAATGAGCAGTTCTTC
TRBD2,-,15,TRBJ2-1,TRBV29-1,CSVEGTSGKYNEQFF,TGCAGCGTTGAGGGGACTAGCGGGAAGTACAATGAGCAGTTCTTC
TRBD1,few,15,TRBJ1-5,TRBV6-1,CASTPTGEHNQPQHF,TGTGCCAGCACCCCGACAGGGGAACACAATCAGCCCCAGCATTTT
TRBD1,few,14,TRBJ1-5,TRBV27,CASRRTGPNQPQHF,TGTGCCAGCAGACGGACAGGTCCCAATCAGCCCCAGCATTTT
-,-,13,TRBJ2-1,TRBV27,CASSFQGYNEQFF,TGTGCCAGCAGTTTCCAGGGTTACAATGAGCAGTTCTTC
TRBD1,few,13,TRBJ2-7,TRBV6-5,CASSAQGAYEQYF,TGTGCCAGCAGTGCACAGGGGGCCTACGAGCAGTACTTC
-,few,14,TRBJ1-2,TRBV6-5,CASSSGTLTYGYTF,TGTGCCAGCAGTTCCGGGACTTTGACCTATGGCTACACCTTC
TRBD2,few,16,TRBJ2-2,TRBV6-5,CASSYEGLAGTGELFF,TGTGCCAGCAGTTACGAGGGACTAGCGGGAACCGGGGAGCTGTTTTTT
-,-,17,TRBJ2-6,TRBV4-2,CASSVGQLNSGANVLTF,TGTGCCAGCAGCGTTGGACAGCTCAACTCTGGGGCCAACGTCCTGACTTTC
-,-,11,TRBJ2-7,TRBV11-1,CASSSGYLQYF,TGTGCCAGCAGCTCCGGTTACTTGCAGTACTTC
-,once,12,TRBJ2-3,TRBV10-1,CASSESTDTQYF,TGCGCCAGCAGTGAGTCCACAGATACGCAGTATTTT
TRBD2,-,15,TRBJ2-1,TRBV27,CASSFRPSGSSEQFF,TGTGCCAGCAGTTTTCGGCCTAGCGGGAGCTCTGAGCAGTTCTTC
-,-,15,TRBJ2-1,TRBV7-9,CASSLVGLANNEQFF,TGTGCCAGCAGCTTAGTCGGTCTAGCGAACAATGAGCAGTTCTTC
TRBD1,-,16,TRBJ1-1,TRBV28,CASSGPRTGRSTEAFF,TGTGCCAGCAGCGGACCAAGGACAGGGCGATCCACTGAAGCTTTCTTT
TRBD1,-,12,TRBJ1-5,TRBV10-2,CATGTGNQPQHF,TGCGCCACAGGGACAGGCAATCAGCCCCAGCATTTT
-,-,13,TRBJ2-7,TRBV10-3,CAISEGGNYEQYF,TGTGCCATCAGTGAAGGGGGAAACTACGAGCAGTACTTC
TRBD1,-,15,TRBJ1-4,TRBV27,CASSSRDSSNEKLFF,TGTGCCAGCAGTTCCCGGGACAGCAGCAATGAAAAACTGTTTTTT
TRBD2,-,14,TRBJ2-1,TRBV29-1,CSVEGLAGELEQFF,TGCAGCGTTGAAGGGCTAGCGGGAGAACTTGAGCAGTTCTTC
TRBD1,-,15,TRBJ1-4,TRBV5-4,CASSLLGTGDEKLFF,TGTGCCAGCAGCTTGTTAGGGACAGGGGATGAAAAACTGTTTTTT
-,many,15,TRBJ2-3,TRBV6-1,CASSENGGGPDTQYF,TGTGCCAGCAGTGAAAACGGGGGTGGCCCAGATACGCAGTATTTT
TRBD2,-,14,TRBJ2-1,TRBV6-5,CASSPGLADNEQFF,TGTGCCAGCAGTCCGGGACTAGCGGACAATGAGCAGTTCTTC
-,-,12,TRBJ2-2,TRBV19,CASSPHTGELFF,TGTGCCAGTAGTCCCCACACCGGGGAGCTGTTTTTT
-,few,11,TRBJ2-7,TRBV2,CASSYSYEQYF,TGTGCCAGCAGTTATAGCTACGAGCAGTACTTC
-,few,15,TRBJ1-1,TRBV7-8,CASSSLGPQQGEAFF,TGTGCCAGCAGCTCCCTAGGGCCTCAACAGGGAGAAGCTTTCTTT
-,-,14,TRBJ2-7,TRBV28,CASRILGGAYEQYF,TGTGCCAGCAGGATTTTAGGGGGTGCCTACGAGCAGTACTTC
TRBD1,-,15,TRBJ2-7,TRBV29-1,CSVEATGQGGYEQYF,TGCAGCGTTGAAGCCACTGGACAGGGAGGCTACGAGCAGTACTTC
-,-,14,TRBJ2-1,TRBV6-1,CASLRDTNYNEQFF,TGTGCCAGCTTACGGGACACTAACTACAATGAGCAGTTCTTC
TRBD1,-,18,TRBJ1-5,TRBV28,CASSLRPQTGRGGQPQHF,TGTGCCAGCAGTTTAAGGCCCCAGACAGGGCGGGGGGGTCAGCCCCAGCATTTT
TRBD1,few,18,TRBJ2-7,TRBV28,CASSSPILRDRGLGEQYF,TGTGCCAGCAGTAGCCCCATACTTCGGGACAGGGGGCTGGGCGAGCAGTACTTC
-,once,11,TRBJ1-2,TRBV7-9,CASSVSRGYTF,TGTGCCAGCAGCGTATCCCGTGGCTACACCTTC
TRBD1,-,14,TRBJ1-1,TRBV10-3,CAISGGQGAPEAFF,TGTGCCATCAGTGGGGGACAGGGGGCTCCTGAAGCTTTCTTT
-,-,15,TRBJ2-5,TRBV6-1,CASSPSTGSQETQYF,TGTGCCAGCAGCCCGAGCACAGGGTCCCAAGAGACCCAGTACTTC
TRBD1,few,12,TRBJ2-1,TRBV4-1,CASSLPGQRAFF,TGCGCCAGCAGCCTACCGGGACAGAGGGCGTTCTTC
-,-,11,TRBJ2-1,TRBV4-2,CASSPGDEQFF,TGTGCCAGCTCCCCGGGAGATGAGCAGTTCTTC
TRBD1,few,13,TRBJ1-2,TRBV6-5,CASSGQGVYGYTF,TGTGCCAGCAGTGGACAGGGGGTCTATGGCTACACCTTC
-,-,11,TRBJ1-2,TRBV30,CALGPMLIHTF,TGTGCCTTGGGACCTATGTTAATCCACACCTTC
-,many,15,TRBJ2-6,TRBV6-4,CASSERGSGANVLTF,TGTGCCAGCAGTGAAAGGGGCTCTGGGGCCAACGTCCTGACTTTC
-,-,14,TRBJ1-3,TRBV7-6,CASSAPPSGNTIYF,TGTGCCAGCAGCGCCCCACCCTCTGGAAACACCATATATTTT
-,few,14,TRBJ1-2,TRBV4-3,CASSQGMGAHGYTF,TGCGCCAGCAGCCAAGGGATGGGGGCGCATGGCTACACCTTC
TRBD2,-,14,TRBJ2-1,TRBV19,CASSMASGRNEQFF,TGTGCCAGTAGTATGGCTAGCGGGAGAAATGAGCAGTTCTTC
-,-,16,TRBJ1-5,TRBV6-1,CASSDLGGKLGQPQHF,TGTGCCAGCAGTGATCTAGGTGGTAAACTCGGACAGCCCCAGCATTTT
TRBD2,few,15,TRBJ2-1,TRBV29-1,CSVGGLAGAYNEQFF,TGCAGCGTTGGGGGACTAGCGGGAGCCTACAATGAGCAGTTCTTC
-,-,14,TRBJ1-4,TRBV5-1,CASNLGQTNEKLFF,TGCGCCAGCAACCTGGGGCAGACTAATGAAAAACTGTTTTTT
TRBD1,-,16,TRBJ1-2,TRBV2,CASSSPSGQGFYGYTF,TGTGCCAGCAGCTCTCCCTCGGGACAGGGTTTTTATGGCTACACCTTC
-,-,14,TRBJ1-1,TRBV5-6,CASNDRSRNTEAFF,TGTGCCAGCAACGACAGGAGCCGGAACACTGAAGCTTTCTTT
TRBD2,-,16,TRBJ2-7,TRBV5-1,CASSFPPAGAVNEQYF,TGCGCCAGCAGCTTCCCGCCGGCGGGAGCGGTAAACGAGCAGTACTTC
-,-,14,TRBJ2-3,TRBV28,CASSVDFTTDTQYF,TGTGCCAGCAGCGTTGACTTTACCACAGATACGCAGTATTTT
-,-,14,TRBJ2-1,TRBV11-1,CASSFGSSYNEQFF,TGTGCCAGCAGCTTTGGGAGCTCCTACAATGAGCAGTTCTTC
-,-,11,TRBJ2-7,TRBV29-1,CSVDTSYEQYF,TGCAGCGTTGATACCTCCTACGAGCAGTACTTC
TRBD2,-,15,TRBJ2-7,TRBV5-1,CASSPSTSGTYEQYF,TGCGCCAGCAGCCCGTCGACTAGCGGGACCTACGAGCAGTACTTC
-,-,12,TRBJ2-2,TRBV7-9,CASSLDPGELFF,TGTGCCAGCAGCCTTGACCCCGGGGAGCTGTTTTTT
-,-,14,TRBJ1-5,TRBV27,CARGETAGDQPQHF,TGTGCCAGGGGGGAGACAGCCGGCGATCAGCCCCAGCATTTT